This T cell receptor (beta chain) was found in a study of blood T cell repertoires in COVID-19. Study-level background: Spain, Italy and the United States supplied samples that represented acute and convalescent COVID-19. Nucleic acid was either cDNA or gDNA, and it came from T cells, B-cell-depleted T cells, or PBMCs.

The V end lost 4 bases, the J end lost 7 bases, and 21 bases lay between the germline ends. Germline loops: CDR1 SGHDT, CDR2 YYEEEE. This CDR3 contains 15 residues. This clone occurred once. Authors' analysis steps: Amplifying reference gene primers gave estimates of nucleated cell counts. Assay: immunoSEQ multiplex PCR; the TCRdb copy retains only in-frame clones and omits some. Clone size and the V and J calls come from that table; the DNA yielded D and trimming. The sample records roughly 260,000 clones, approximately 80% being singletons. This receptor was taken from a woman aged 70-85 years with acute or convalescent COVID-19. The V and J genes are TRBV5-6 and TRBJ2-7; possible D gene TRBD1, 7 bases. The sequenced sample was peripheral blood. The CDR3, as DNA: TGTGCCAGCAGCGTGACAGGGAGGCCTCTCTTTGAGCAGTACTTC. Its translation is CASSVTGRPLFEQYF. Filled out from reference TRBV5-6 and TRBJ2-7, the complete variable domain reads DAGVTQSPTHLIKTRGQQVTLRCSPKSGHDTVSWYQQALGQGPQFIFQYYEEEERQRGNFPDRFSGHQFPNYSSELNVNALLLGDSALYLCASSVTGRPLFEQYFGPGTRLTVT.